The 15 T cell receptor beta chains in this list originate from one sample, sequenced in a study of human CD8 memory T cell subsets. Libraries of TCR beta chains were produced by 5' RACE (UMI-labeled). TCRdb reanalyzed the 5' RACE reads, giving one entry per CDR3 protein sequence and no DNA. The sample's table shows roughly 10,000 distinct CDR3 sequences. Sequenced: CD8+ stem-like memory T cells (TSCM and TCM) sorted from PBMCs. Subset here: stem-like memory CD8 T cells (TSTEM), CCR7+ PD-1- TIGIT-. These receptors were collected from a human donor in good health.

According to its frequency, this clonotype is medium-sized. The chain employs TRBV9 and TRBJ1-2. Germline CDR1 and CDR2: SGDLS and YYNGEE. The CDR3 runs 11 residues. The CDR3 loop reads CASSALGGYTF. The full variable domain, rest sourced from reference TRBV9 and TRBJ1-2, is DSGVTQTPKHLITATGQRVTLRCSPRSGDLSVYWYQQSLDQGLQFLIQYYNGEERAKGNILERFSAQQFPDLHSELNLSSLELGDSALYFCASSALGGYTFGSGTRLTVV.

The chain's CDR3 is CASSLDLGSYEQFF. The chain combines TRBV5-6 with TRBJ2-1; TCRdb names TRBD2, which stays unverified in the absence of DNA. This CDR3 contains 14 residues. Germline CDR1 reads SGHDT; CDR2 reads YYEEEE. The variable domain in full, completed from reference TRBV5-6 and TRBJ2-1, reads DAGVTQSPTHLIKTRGQQVTLRCSPKSGHDTVSWYQQALGQGPQFIFQYYEEEERQRGNFPDRFSGHQFPNYSSELNVNALLLGDSALYLCASSLDLGSYEQFFGPGTRLTVL.

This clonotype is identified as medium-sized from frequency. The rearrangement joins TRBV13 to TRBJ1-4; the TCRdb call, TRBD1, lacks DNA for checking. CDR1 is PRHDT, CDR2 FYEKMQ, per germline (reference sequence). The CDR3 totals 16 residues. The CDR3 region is CASSLRTGGLGEKLFF.

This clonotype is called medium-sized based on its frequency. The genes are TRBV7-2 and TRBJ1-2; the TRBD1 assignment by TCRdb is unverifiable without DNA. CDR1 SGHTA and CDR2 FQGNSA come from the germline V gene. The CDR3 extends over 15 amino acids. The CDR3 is CASSFPEDSLYGYTF.

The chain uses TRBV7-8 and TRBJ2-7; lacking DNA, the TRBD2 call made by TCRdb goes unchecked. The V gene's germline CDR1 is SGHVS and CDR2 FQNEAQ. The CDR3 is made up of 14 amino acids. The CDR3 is CASSGWTSGGEQYF.

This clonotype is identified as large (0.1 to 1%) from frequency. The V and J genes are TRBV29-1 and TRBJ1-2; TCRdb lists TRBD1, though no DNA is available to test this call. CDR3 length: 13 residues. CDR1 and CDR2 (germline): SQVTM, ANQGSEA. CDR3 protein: CSVGNRGAEGYTF.

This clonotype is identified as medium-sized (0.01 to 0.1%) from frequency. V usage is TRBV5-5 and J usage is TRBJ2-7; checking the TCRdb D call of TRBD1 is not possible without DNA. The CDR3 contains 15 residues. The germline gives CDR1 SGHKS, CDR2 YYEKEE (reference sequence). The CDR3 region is CASSLGGGLPYEQYF.

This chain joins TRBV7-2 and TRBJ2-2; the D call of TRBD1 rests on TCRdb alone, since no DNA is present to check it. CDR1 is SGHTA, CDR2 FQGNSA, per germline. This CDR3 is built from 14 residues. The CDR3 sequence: CASSFPGVTGELFF.

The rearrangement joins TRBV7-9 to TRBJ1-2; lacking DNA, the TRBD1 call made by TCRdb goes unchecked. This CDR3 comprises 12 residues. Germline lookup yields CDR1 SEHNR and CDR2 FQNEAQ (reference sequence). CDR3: CASSQQGYGYTF.

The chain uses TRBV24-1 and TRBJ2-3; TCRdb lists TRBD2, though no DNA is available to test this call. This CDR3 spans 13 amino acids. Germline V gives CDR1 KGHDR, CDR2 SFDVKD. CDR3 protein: CATQAGVRDTQYF.

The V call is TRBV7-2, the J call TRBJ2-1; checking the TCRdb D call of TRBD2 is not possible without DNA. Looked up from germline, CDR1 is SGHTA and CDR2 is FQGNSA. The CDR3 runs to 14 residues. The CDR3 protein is CASSLGGSVYEQFF.

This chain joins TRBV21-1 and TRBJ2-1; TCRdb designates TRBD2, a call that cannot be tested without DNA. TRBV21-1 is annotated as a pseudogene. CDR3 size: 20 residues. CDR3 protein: CASSKVLASGRTRSYNEQFF.

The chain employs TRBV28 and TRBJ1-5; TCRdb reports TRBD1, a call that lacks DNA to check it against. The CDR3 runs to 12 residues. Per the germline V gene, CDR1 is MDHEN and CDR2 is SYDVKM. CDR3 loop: CASSLIAPPQHF.

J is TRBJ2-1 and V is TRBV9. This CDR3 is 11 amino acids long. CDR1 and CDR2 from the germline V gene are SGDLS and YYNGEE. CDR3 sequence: CASSVAGEQFF.

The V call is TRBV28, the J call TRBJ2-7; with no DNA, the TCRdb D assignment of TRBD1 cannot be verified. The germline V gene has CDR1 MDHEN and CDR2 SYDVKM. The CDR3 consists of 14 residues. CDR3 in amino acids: CASRRGGSSYEQYF.